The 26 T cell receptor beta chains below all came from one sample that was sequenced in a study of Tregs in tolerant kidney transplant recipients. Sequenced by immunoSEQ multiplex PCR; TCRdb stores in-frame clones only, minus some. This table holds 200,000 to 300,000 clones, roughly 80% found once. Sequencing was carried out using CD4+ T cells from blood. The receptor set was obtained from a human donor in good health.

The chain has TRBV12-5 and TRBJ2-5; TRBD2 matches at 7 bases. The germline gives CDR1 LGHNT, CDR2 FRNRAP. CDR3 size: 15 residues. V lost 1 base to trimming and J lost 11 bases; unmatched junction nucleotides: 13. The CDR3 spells CASGLGTDSRREQYF. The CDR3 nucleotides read TGTGCTAGTGGTTTGGGGACGGATTCCCGGCGGGAGCAGTACTTC.

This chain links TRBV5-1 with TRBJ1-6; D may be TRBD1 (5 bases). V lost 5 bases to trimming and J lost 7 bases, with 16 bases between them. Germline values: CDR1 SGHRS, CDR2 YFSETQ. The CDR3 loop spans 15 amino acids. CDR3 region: CASRPMPGANSPLHF. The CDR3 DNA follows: TGCGCCAGCAGACCCATGCCCGGGGCCAATTCACCCCTCCACTTT.

The CDR3 reads CATSRDRRAGNTIYF. The CDR3 DNA reads TGTGCCACCAGCAGAGATCGGAGGGCGGGGAACACCATATATTTT. This chain links TRBV15 with TRBJ1-3, with no clear D. The CDR3 runs 15 residues. V lost 0 bases and J 7 bases, leaving 13 bases between the germline ends. Germline CDR1 reads LNHNV; CDR2 reads YYDKDF (reference sequence).

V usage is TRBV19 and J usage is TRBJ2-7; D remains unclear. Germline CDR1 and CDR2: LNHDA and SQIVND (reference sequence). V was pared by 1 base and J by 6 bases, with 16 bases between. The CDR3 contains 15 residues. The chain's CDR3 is CASSIGPTQRGEQYF. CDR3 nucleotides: TGTGCCAGTAGTATAGGGCCCACCCAAAGAGGCGAGCAGTACTTC.

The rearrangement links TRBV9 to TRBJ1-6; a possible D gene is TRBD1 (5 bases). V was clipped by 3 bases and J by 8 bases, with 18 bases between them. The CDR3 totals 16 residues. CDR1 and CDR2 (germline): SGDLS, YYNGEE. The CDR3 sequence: CASSGPGRHQDSPLHF. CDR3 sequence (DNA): TGTGCCAGCAGCGGTCCGGGACGGCACCAGGATTCACCCCTCCACTTT. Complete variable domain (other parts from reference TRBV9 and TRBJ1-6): DSGVTQTPKHLITATGQRVTLRCSPRSGDLSVYWYQQSLDQGLQFLIQYYNGEERAKGNILERFSAQQFPDLHSELNLSSLELGDSALYFCASSGPGRHQDSPLHFGNGTRLTVT.

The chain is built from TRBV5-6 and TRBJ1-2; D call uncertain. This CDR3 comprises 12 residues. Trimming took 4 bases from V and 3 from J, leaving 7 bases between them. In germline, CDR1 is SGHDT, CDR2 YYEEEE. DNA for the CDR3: TGTGCCAGCAGCATGGAGTACTATGGCTACACCTTC. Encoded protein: CASSMEYYGYTF.

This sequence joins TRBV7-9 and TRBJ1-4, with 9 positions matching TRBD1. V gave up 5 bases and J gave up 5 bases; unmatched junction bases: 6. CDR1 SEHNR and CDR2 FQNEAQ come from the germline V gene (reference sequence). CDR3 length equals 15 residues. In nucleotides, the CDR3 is TGTGCCAGCAGCATATCCGGGACAGGGAATGAAAAACTGTTTTTT. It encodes CASSISGTGNEKLFF.

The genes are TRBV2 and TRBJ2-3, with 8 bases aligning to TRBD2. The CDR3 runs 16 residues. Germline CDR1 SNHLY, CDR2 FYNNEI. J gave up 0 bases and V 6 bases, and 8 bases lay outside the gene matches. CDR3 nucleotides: TGTGCCAGCAGGGGCGATGCGGGAGGTAGCACAGATACGCAGTATTTT. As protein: CASRGDAGGSTDTQYF.

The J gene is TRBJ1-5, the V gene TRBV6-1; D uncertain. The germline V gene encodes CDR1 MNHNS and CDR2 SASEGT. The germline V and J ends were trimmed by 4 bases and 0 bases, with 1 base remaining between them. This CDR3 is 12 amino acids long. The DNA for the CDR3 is TGTGCCAGCAGTGCTAGCAATCAGCCCCAGCATTTT. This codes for CASSASNQPQHF.

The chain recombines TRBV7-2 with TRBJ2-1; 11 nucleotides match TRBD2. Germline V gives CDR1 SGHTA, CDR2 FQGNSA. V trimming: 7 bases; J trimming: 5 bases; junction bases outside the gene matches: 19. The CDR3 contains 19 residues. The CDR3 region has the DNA TGTGCCAGCACCCCTAGCGGGAGGACCCGACCGACCGCACACAATGAGCAGTTCTTC. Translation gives CASTPSGRTRPTAHNEQFF.

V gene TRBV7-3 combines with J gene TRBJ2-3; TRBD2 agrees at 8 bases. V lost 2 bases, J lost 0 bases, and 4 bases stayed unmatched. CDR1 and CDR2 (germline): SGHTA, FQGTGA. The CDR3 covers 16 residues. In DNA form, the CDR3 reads TGTGCCAGCAGCTTACAAGCGGGGGCTAGCACAGATACGCAGTATTTT. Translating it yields CASSLQAGASTDTQYF.

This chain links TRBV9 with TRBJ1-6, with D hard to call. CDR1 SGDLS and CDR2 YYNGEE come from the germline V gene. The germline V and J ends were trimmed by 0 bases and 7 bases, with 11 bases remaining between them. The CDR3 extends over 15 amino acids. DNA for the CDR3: TGTGCCAGCAGCGTAGGGTGGGGTTTGAATTCACCCCTCCACTTT. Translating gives CASSVGWGLNSPLHF.

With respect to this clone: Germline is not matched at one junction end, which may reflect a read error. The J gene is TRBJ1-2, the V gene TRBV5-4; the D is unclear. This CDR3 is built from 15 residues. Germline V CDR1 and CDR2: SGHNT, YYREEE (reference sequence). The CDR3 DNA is TGTGCCAGCAGATTGGAGGCGGCAGGACCCTATGGCTACACCTTC. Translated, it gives CASRLEAAGPYGYTF.

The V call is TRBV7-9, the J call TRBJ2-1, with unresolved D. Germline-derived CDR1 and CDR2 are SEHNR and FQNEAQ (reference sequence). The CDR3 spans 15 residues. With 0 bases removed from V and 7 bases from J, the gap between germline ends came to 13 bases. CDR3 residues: CASSLAIGILNEQFF. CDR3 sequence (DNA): TGTGCCAGCAGCTTAGCGATAGGCATCCTGAATGAGCAGTTCTTC. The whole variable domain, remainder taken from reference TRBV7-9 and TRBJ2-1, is DTGVSQNPRHKITKRGQNVTFRCDPISEHNRLYWYRQTLGQGPEFLTYFQNEAQLEKSRLLSDRFSAERPKGSFSTLEIQRTEQGDSAMYLCASSLAIGILNEQFFGPGTRLTVL.

The chain's CDR3 is CASTGGRFSTDTQYF. The CDR3 DNA sequence: TGTGCCAGCACCGGCGGCCGCTTTAGCACAGATACGCAGTATTTT. The rearrangement uses TRBV6-1 and TRBJ2-3, with no clear D. Germline V CDR1 and CDR2: MNHNS, SASEGT. V was clipped by 7 bases and J by 0 bases, with 14 bases between them. There are 15 residues in the CDR3.

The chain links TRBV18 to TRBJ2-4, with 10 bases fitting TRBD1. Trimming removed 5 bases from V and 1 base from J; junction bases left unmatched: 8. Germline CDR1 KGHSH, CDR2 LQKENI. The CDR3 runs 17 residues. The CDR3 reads CASSSRDRGVAKNIQYF. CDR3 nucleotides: TGTGCCAGCTCATCCCGGGACAGGGGCGTGGCCAAAAACATTCAGTACTTC.

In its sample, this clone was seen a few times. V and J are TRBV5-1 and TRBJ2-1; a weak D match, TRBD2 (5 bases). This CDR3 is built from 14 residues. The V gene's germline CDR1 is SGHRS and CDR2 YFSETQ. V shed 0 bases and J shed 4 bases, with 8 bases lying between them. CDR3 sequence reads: CASSLDEGYNEQFF. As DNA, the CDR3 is TGCGCCAGCAGCTTGGATGAGGGATACAATGAGCAGTTCTTC.

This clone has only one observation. This CDR3 is CASRRTGVYNTEAFF. Here the CDR3 DNA reads TGTGCCAGTAGACGGACAGGGGTTTATAACACTGAAGCTTTCTTT. The rearrangement links TRBV27 to TRBJ1-1; 9 nucleotides align to TRBD1. V was pared by 9 bases and J by 2 bases, with 10 bases of the junction left unmatched. The CDR3 has 15 amino acids. The germline V gene encodes CDR1 MNHEY and CDR2 SMNVEV (reference sequence).

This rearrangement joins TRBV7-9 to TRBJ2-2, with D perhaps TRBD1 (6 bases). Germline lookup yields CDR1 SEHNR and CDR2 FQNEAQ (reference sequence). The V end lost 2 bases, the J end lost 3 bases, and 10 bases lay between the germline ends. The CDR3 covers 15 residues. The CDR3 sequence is CASSLLQGHTGELFF. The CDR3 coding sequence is TGTGCCAGCAGCTTACTTCAGGGGCACACCGGGGAGCTGTTTTTT.

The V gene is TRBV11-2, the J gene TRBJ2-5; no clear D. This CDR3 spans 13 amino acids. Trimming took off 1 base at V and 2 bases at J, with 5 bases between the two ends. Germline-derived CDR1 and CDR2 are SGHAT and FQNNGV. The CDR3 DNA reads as TGTGCCAGCAGCTTAGGACTTCAAGAGACCCAGTACTTC. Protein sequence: CASSLGLQETQYF.

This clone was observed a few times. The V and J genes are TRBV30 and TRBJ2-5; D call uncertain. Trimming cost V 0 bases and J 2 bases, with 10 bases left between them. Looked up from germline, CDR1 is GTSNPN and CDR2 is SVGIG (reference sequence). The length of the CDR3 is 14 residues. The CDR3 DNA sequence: TGTGCCTGGAGTGTAGTCGGAAAACAAGAGACCCAGTACTTC. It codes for CAWSVVGKQETQYF. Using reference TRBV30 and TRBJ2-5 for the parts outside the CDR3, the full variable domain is SQTIHQWPATLVQPVGSPLSLECTVEGTSNPNLYWYRQAAGRGLQLLFYSVGIGQISSEVPQNLSASRPQDRQFILSSKKLLLSDSGFYLCAWSVVGKQETQYFGPGTRLLVL.

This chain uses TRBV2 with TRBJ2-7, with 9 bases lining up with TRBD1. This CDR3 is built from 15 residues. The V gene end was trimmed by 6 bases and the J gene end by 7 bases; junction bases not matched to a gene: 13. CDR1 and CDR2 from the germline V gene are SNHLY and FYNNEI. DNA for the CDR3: TGTGCCAGCAGCCGAACTTTACAGGGGGCGGGGGAGCAGTACTTC. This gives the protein CASSRTLQGAGEQYF.

CDR3 sequence: CVVTGDEKLFF. In DNA, the CDR3 is TGTGTAGTGACAGGGGATGAAAAACTGTTTTTT. The chain has TRBV19 and TRBJ1-4, with 8 nucleotides matching TRBD1. The CDR3 runs 11 residues. From germline, CDR1 is LNHDA and CDR2 SQIVND (reference sequence).

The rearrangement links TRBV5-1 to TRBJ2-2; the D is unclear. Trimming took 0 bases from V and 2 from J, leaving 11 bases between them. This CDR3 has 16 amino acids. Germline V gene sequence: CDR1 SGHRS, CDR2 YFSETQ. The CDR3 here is CASSLVFTANTGELFF. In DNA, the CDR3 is TGCGCCAGCAGCTTGGTGTTTACAGCCAACACCGGGGAGCTGTTTTTT.

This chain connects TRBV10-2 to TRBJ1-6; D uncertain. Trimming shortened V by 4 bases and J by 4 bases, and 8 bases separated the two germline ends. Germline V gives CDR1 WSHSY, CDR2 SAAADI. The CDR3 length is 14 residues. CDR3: CASSVQPYNSPLHF. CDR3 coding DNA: TGCGCCAGCAGTGTCCAGCCTTATAATTCACCCCTCCACTTT.

The CDR3 is CASSKPLEGFYGYTF. CDR3 sequence (DNA): TGTGCCAGCAGCAAACCTTTGGAGGGTTTCTACGGCTACACCTTC. J is TRBJ1-2 and V is TRBV21-1. TRBV21-1 is an annotated pseudogene. CDR3 length: 15 residues.